This TCR beta chain was obtained from a study of cytomegalovirus exposure and HLA in healthy donors (dated by TCRdb to about 2017). Study-level background: According to an earlier analysis of around 600 of the donors, some 180 million T cells yielded 100 million or so unique TCR beta sequences and 276 Gb of sequence data. HLA typing included class I and class II loci at four-digit resolution. Of the 398 genotyped donors, approximately 80% were placed in the genetic ancestry cluster associated with self-reported Caucasian donors. All discovery cohort repertoires had been generated on a single sequencing platform. In addition to the first cohort of about 650 subjects, a separate validation cohort of around 110 different subjects was used. The later analysis used no new phenotypic data to find candidate immune exposures, relying instead on TCR beta sequences and their occurrence across donors. To predict cytomegalovirus infection status, the study brought together high-throughput TCR immunosequencing, statistical association of individual TCRs with disease status, and machine learning. Using immunosequencing, the study profiled T cell repertoires from about 620 subjects and related those repertoires to cytomegalovirus serostatus. Because of strong linkage in the cohort, roughly five DR-DQ haplotypes were treated as single units for association and clustering. A later analysis re-examined previously published TCR beta repertoires from just over 650 donors and added high-resolution HLA genotyping to investigate patterns of TCR occurrence. To decide whether each TCR beta V gene segment behaved as functional or pseudogenic, an earlier analysis of some 570 of the donors relied on high-throughput TCR beta sequencing. The study was designed to test whether signatures of past pathogen exposure could be identified by cataloging public T cell receptors. Donor age, sex, ethnicity and CMV serostatus were collected together with the repertoire data. Typing coverage varied by locus: roughly 629-640 donors for A, B, C, DRB1 and DQB1; approximately 500 for DQA1; more than 600 for DPA1; around 490 for DPB1. Genome-wide SNP genotypes for about 60% of the roughly 700 donors were used in a later genetic analysis, which treated that subset as a discovery cohort. Across around 400 genotyped donors of the cohort, an average of approximately 220,000 unique TCR beta nucleotide sequences per donor were sequenced, and roughly 20% of those sequences were non-productive. About 300 gigabases of sequencing data and roughly 90 million unique TCR sequences were included in an early release covering roughly 600 HLA-typed donors. Summary of the overall study and its limitations: A cluster of highly shared sequence variants was judged likely to represent a technical artifact of the sequencing pipeline. A later analysis reported that several top co-occurrence clusters appeared linked to parvovirus B19, influenza, CMV and Epstein-Barr virus. Only TCR beta chains were sequenced in this cohort, and the absence of alpha or paired-chain data limited detectable features. Linkage disequilibrium might explain the correlated functional status among segregating V segments, but an unknown experimental factor could not be ruled out. A further reported finding was that TCR beta sequences accurately predicted the HLA-A and HLA-B alleles for most subjects in the first cohort. CMV serostatus was the only immune exposure information available for the cohort. The study gave a list of over 150 TCR beta chains associated with cytomegalovirus. In a later analysis, HLA-associated TCR beta chains were found to be more clonally expanded and to have lower generation probabilities than equally common non-associated chains. A few of the identified cytomegalovirus-associated TCR beta chains were confirmed in vitro to be specific for cytomegalovirus antigens. When HLA alleles, especially DR and DQ, strongly co-occurred, attributing TCR associations to individual alleles was difficult. According to a later analysis, TCR association rates differed among HLA loci, with DRB1 alleles showing the most associated TCRs and HLA-C alleles showing the fewest. Because some donors lacked HLA typing at each locus, the association tests relied only on the typed subset. Most CMV-associated TCR beta chains appeared to be HLA-restricted in a later analysis, and the HLA associations seemed to be driven largely by CMV exposure. Because counts were too low, some 17 rarely observed V segments, including chromosome 9 orphons, were left out of the earlier analysis of some 600 of the donors. In a later analysis, more than 15,000 TCR beta sequences were associated with specific HLA alleles at a false discovery rate of 0.05. An association between a missense DCLRE1C variant and V-gene and J-gene trimming of TCR beta chains was found in a later genetic analysis and replicated in an independent cohort. It was suggested by the authors that the approach could potentially be generalized to other disease states and immunological phenotypes. In an earlier analysis of some 500 of the donors, most TCR beta V segments appeared in productive rearrangements about 87% or about 30% of the time, broadly matching IMGT annotations. A later genetic analysis reported fewer N-insertions in productive TCRs among donors in an Asian-associated ancestry cluster than the roughly 700-donor mean. The classifier was reported to diagnose cytomegalovirus status with high specificity and sensitivity in both the original cohort and the validation cohort. Roughly uniform sequencing depth across donors was assumed in presence/absence analyses, although this assumption may not hold. The 87-base-pair reads could not distinguish some IMGT-functional V segments, including TRBV6-2 and TRBV6-3, so those segments were excluded. While some public TCRs were present in many individuals, most TCR sequences turned up only very rarely across donors.

In total, 500 to 700 healthy bone marrow donors made up the cohort. All cohort members were sampled while nominally healthy, although unrecorded immune exposures were likely present. The donor tested CMV seropositive and was one of the 289 seropositive cohort members. Each donor provided a peripheral blood sample, and peripheral blood mononuclear cells were used for TCR beta sequencing. Genomic DNA extraction from the blood cell samples was performed with the Qiagen DNeasy Blood Extraction Kit. The CDR3 measures 13 amino acids from cysteine to phenylalanine. Only the CDR3 portion is preserved as DNA: 39 bases, with reading frame beginning at the first base. The junction shows trimming of 0 bases on V and 7 bases on J, plus 4 bases between the germline ends. The germline V gene encodes CDR1 WNHNN and CDR2 SYGVQD (reference sequence). The protocol used for the library was the immunoSEQ multiplex PCR assay. The multiplex PCR relied on a mix of 60 forward primers for TCR Vbeta segments and 13 reverse primers for TCR Jbeta segments. Amplification of the CDR3 region of rearranged TCR beta genes was performed with a multiplex PCR assay on genomic DNA. The Illumina HiSeq System was used to sequence the amplified TCR beta libraries as 87-base-pair reads. The original methods were these. A later analysis counted around 72 million unique TCR beta chains across the 666 repertoires, and 10 million to 11 million of these chains were shared by at least two donors. To remove PCR and sequencing errors, raw reads were error-corrected and collapsed into unique sequences using a nearest-neighbor algorithm that merged closely related sequences. To assign V, D and J gene segments, CDR3 sequences were aligned to IMGT reference sequences. For a sequence to be retained, a match of at least six nucleotides to both a V gene segment and a J gene segment was required. A rearrangement counted as productive if the CDR3 had no stop codons and remained in frame with V and J, and every other rearrangement counted as non-productive. Following IMGT convention, CDR3 was defined as the stretch from the second conserved V-encoded cysteine to the conserved J-encoded phenylalanine. The earlier analysis of 587 of the donors excluded sequences that lacked an unambiguous match to a single V gene segment. In an earlier analysis of 587 of the donors, V segments were called functional above 56.7% productive rearrangements and were called segregating when the between-donor standard deviation exceeded 5%. A statistical classification framework was built to diagnose cytomegalovirus status from the catalog of TCR beta chain sequences. V and J gene assignment, in a later analysis, came from comparing TCR nucleotide sequences with IMGT/GENE-DB human TR gene sequences. Using the TCRdist pipeline, a later analysis assigned CDR3 sequences along with most-parsimonious VDJ recombination scenarios. In a later analysis, every TCR beta chain was defined by the combination of its CDR3 amino acid sequence and its V-gene family, and reads without a unique V-gene family were dropped. To address suspected cross-contamination and a sequencing artifact, a later analysis removed a few hundred highly shared, low-generation-probability nucleotide sequences. For each public chain, a later analysis derived a clonal expansion index from normalized ranks of inferred template counts within each repertoire. In a later analysis, generation probabilities were computed using a VDJ recombination model fitted to out-of-frame rearrangements, and the results were checked against IGoR. A later analysis scored TCR-TCR, TCR-HLA and TCR-CMV co-occurrence with hypergeometric tests, applying a repertoire-size bias correction to TCR pairs. False discovery rates were estimated in a later analysis by permuting HLA or CMV assignments 20 times. In a later analysis, co-occurring TCRs were grouped using DBSCAN, with TCRdist sequence similarity added in when clustering inside HLA-allele-positive subsets. Repertoires with fewer than 30,000 or more than 120,000 public chains were left out of co-occurrence clustering, as were five repertoires with anomalous nucleotide sharing. TCRdb provides this immuneACCESS table in a form limited to in-frame rearrangements. Some clones are lacking; in checked studies, under half of them reflect an unresolved V gene, and why the rest are absent is not known. V and J calls and clone size are those listed in that table; D and trimming were worked out from the DNA. Here the sample has some 150,000 clones; 80% occur a single time. Clones ranked in the top ten supply about 13% of the sample.

Remarks on this clone: The antigen it recognizes is unknown. Base quality data are lacking; no much larger clone is found one base away.

The sample comprised PBMCs. This clonotype was obtained from a young man in good health and CMV-seropositive. The sequence links TRBV10-1 to TRBJ1-6; the D gene lacks a confident call. The bases are TGCGCCAGCAGTGAGTCCCCGAATTCACCCCTCCACTTT. Its coded protein is CASSESPNSPLHF.